A single sample is the source of the 3 T cell receptor beta chains below, sequenced in a study of early T cells in non-severe SARS-CoV-2 infection. TCRdb used MiXCR to reprocess the 5' RACE reads, holding one entry per CDR3 protein. The profile covers about 38,000 distinct CDR3 sequences, with 3.5% to 5% appearing a single time and about 17% taken by the ten largest. Specimen: whole blood. The receptors were sampled from an adult who was a healthcare worker with PCR-confirmed SARS-CoV-2 infection or an uninfected control (not recorded which).

This clonotype was observed at least ten times. This rearrangement joins TRBV20-1 to TRBJ2-1, with TRBD1 matching 8 bases. Unmatched junction bases numbered 4, after V lost 6 bases and J lost 6 bases. Looked up from germline, CDR1 is DFQATT and CDR2 is SNEGSKA (reference sequence). This CDR3 contains 12 residues. The CDR3 loop is CSARGQVNEQFF. CDR3 nucleotide sequence: TGCAGTGCCAGGGGACAGGTCAATGAGCAGTTCTTC.

This clonotype was found many times. This rearrangement joins TRBV12-3 or TRBV12-4 to TRBJ1-6; D not resolved. Between the trimmed V and J ends, which lost 7 bases and 7 bases, there was a span of 11 bases. This CDR3 region has 13 residues. This chain's CDR3 is CASTQAPNSPLHF. The CDR3 region has the DNA TGTGCCAGCACCCAAGCCCCAAATTCACCCCTCCACTTT.

This clonotype was counted only a few times. The CDR3, as DNA: TGTGCCAGCAGTTCGGGACAGGCGATCAACTATGGCTACACCTTC. As protein: CASSSGQAINYGYTF. V is TRBV27 and J is TRBJ1-2, with 8 bases that match TRBD1. After removal of 4 bases from V and 2 bases from J, the junction contained 6 bases not matched to a gene. The CDR3 is 15 residues long. The germline gives CDR1 MNHEY, CDR2 SMNVEV (reference sequence).